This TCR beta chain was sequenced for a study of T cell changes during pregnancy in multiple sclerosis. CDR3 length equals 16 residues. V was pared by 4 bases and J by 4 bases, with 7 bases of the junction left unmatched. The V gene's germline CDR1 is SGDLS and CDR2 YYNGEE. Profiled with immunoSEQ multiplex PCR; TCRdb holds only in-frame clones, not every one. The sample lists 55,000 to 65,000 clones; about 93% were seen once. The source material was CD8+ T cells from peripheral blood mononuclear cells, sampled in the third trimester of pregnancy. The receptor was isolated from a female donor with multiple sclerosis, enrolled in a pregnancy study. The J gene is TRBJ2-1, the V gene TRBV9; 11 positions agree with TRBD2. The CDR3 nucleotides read TGTGCCAGCAGCAGCTCCGGGACTAGCGGTTACAATGAGCAGTTCTTC. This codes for CASSSSGTSGYNEQFF. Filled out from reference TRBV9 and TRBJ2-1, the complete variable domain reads DSGVTQTPKHLITATGQRVTLRCSPRSGDLSVYWYQQSLDQGLQFLIQYYNGEERAKGNILERFSAQQFPDLHSELNLSSLELGDSALYFCASSSSGTSGYNEQFFGPGTRLTVL.